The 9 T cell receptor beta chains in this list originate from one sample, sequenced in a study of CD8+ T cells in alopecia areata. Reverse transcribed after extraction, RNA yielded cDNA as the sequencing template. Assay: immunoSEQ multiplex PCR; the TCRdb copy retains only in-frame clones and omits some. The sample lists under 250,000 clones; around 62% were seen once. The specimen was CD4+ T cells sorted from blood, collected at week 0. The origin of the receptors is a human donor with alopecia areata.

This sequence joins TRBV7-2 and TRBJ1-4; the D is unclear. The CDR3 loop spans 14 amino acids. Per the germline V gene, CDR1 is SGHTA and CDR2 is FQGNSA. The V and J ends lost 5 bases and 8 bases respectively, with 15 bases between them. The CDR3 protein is CASSAVGGSEKLFF. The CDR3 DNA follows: TGTGCCAGCAGCGCAGTCGGTGGGTCCGAAAAACTGTTTTTT.

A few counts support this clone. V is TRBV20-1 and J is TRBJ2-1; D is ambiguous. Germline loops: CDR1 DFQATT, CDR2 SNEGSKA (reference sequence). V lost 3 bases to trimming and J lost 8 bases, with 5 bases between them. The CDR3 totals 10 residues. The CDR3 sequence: CSARSYEQFF. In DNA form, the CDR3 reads TGCAGTGCTAGGTCCTATGAGCAGTTCTTC.

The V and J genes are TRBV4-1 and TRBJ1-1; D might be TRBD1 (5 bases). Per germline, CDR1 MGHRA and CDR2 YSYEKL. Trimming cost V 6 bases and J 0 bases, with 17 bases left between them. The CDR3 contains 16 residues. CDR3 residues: CASSHRLGHLNTEAFF. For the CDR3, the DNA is TGCGCCAGCAGTCACCGCCTAGGACATTTGAACACTGAAGCTTTCTTT.

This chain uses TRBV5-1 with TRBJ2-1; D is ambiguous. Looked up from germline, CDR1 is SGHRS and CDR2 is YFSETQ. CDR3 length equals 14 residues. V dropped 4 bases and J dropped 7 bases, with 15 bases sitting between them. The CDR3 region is CASSADPFSNEQFF. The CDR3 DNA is TGCGCCAGCAGCGCGGACCCTTTCTCGAATGAGCAGTTCTTC. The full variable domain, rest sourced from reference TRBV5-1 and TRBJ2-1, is KAGVTQTPRYLIKTRGQQVTLSCSPISGHRSVSWYQQTPGQGLQFLFEYFSETQRNKGNFPGRFSGRQFSNSRSEMNVSTLELGDSALYLCASSADPFSNEQFFGPGTRLTVL.

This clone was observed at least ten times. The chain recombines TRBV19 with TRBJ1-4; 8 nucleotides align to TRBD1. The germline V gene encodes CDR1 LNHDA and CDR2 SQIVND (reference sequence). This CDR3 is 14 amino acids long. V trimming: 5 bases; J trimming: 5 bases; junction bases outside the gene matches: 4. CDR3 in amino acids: CASSWTGRNEKLFF. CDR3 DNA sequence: TGTGCCAGTAGTTGGACAGGGCGGAATGAAAAACTGTTTTTT.

The chain's CDR3 is CASSEGKRLSTDTQYF. CDR3 DNA: TGTGCCAGCAGTGAAGGGAAGCGGCTTAGCACAGATACGCAGTATTTT. V is TRBV6-1 and J is TRBJ2-3; TRBD2 is a possible D gene (5 bases). The V end was cut by 1 base, the J end by 0 bases, with 11 bases between. CDR3 length: 16 amino acids. CDR1 is MNHNS and CDR2 is SASEGT in the germline V gene.

For the CDR3, the DNA is TGTGCCTGGAGTGTACGAGGGAGAAGAAATTCACCCCTCCACTTT. It yields the protein CAWSVRGRRNSPLHF. The chain couples TRBV30 to TRBJ1-6, with no clear D. V dropped 0 bases and J dropped 7 bases, with 13 bases sitting between them. The CDR3 is made up of 15 amino acids. The germline V gene has CDR1 GTSNPN and CDR2 SVGIG (reference sequence).

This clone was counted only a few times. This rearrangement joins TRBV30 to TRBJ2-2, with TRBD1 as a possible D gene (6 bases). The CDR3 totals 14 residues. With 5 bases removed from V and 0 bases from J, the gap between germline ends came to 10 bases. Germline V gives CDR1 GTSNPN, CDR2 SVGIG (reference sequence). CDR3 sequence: CAWVDRTNTGELFF. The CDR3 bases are TGTGCCTGGGTGGACAGAACGAACACCGGGGAGCTGTTTTTT. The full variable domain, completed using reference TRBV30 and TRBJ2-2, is SQTIHQWPATLVQPVGSPLSLECTVEGTSNPNLYWYRQAAGRGLQLLFYSVGIGQISSEVPQNLSASRPQDRQFILSSKKLLLSDSGFYLCAWVDRTNTGELFFGEGSRLTVL.

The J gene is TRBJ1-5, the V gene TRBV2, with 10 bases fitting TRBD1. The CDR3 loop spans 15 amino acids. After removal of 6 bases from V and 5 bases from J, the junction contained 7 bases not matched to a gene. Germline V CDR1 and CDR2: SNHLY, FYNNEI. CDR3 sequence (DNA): TGTGCCAGCAGGGGCGGGACAGGGGCATATCAGCCCCAGCATTTT. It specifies CASRGGTGAYQPQHF.